Listed here are 9 T cell receptor beta chains from one sample, sequenced in a study of T cell responses to AZD1222 COVID-19 vaccine. The table came from immunoSEQ multiplex PCR; TCRdb's copy has only in-frame clones and leaves some out. The sample holds around 83,000 clones, approximately 90% seen once. The material sequenced was peripheral blood, taken 28 days after the second AZD1222 dose. Receptors originate from an adult who received the AZD1222 COVID-19 vaccine.

The chain couples TRBV12-3 or TRBV12-4 to TRBJ1-1; TRBD1 is a possible D gene (5 bases). This CDR3 has 12 amino acids. Trimming took off 0 bases at V and 11 bases at J, with 10 bases between the two ends. The CDR3 reads CASSLAGPTAFF. Written as DNA, the CDR3 is TGTGCCAGCAGTTTAGCGGGACCGACGGCTTTCTTT.

This clone appeared a few times. CDR3 sequence (DNA): TGTGCCAGCAGCCGGGGACTAAGCACAGATACGCAGTATTTT. Translation gives CASSRGLSTDTQYF. The chain has TRBV7-2 and TRBJ2-3, with 7 positions matching TRBD2. The CDR3 runs to 14 residues. V gave up 5 bases and J gave up 0 bases; unmatched junction bases: 2. Germline assignment: CDR1 SGHTA and CDR2 FQGNSA.

The chain is built from TRBV7-2 and TRBJ2-3; 11 bases are shared with TRBD2. V trimming: 11 bases; J trimming: 7 bases; junction bases outside the gene matches: 14. CDR1 and CDR2 from the germline V gene are SGHTA and FQGNSA. The CDR3 is 15 amino acids. The CDR3 nucleotides read TGTGCCGGTGGACTAGCGGGCCTCGGGGGAAATACGCAGTATTTT. Encoded protein: CAGGLAGLGGNTQYF.

The chain combines TRBV30 with TRBJ1-1; D is undetermined. Trimming left V 4 bases short and J 2 bases short, with 8 bases between. The CDR3 is 12 residues long. The germline gives CDR1 GTSNPN, CDR2 SVGIG (reference sequence). CDR3 in amino acids: CAWNRPNTEAFF. The CDR3 DNA follows: TGTGCCTGGAACCGACCCAACACTGAAGCTTTCTTT.

The CDR3 is CASSLVGNSYNSPLHF. The CDR3 DNA is TGTGCCAGCAGCTTAGTGGGTAACTCCTATAATTCACCCCTCCACTTT. The V gene is TRBV7-8, the J gene TRBJ1-6; D uncertain. The CDR3 runs to 16 residues. The V end lost 1 base, the J end lost 0 bases, and 7 bases lay between the germline ends. Germline assignment: CDR1 SGHVS and CDR2 FQNEAQ.

J is TRBJ2-6 and V is TRBV19; 8 bases match TRBD1. Germline V lookup: CDR1 LNHDA, CDR2 SQIVND (reference sequence). J gave up 1 base and V 5 bases, and 7 bases lay outside the gene matches. This CDR3 is built from 17 residues. The CDR3 nucleotides read TGTGCCAGTAGTCCGACAGGGGCTGTATCTGGGGCCAACGTCCTGACTTTC. Protein: CASSPTGAVSGANVLTF.

This clone has a single count. V is TRBV28 and J is TRBJ1-2; a weak D match, TRBD1 (6 bases). This CDR3 region has 14 residues. Looked up from germline, CDR1 is MDHEN and CDR2 is SYDVKM. Trimming removed 9 bases from V and 7 bases from J, with 21 bases in between. Written as DNA, the CDR3 is TGTGCCAGTACTGTAATGGGGGCGCTTGGTGGCTACACCTTC. Translation gives CASTVMGALGGYTF.

The rearrangement joins TRBV11-2 to TRBJ2-5, with 13 bases aligning to TRBD2. J lost 5 bases, V lost 5 bases, and 2 bases had no gene match. Germline CDR1 and CDR2: SGHAT and FQNNGV. The CDR3 has 14 residues. The CDR3 is CASSPLAGGETQYF. The CDR3 DNA sequence: TGTGCCAGCAGCCCACTAGCGGGGGGGGAGACCCAGTACTTC.

J is TRBJ1-2 and V is TRBV30; 7 nucleotides match TRBD1. With V trimmed by 4 bases and J by 7 bases, 6 bases remained unmatched. Germline V CDR1 and CDR2: GTSNPN, SVGIG (reference sequence). The CDR3 runs 12 residues. The CDR3 loop is CAWKGTVGGYTF. Here the CDR3 DNA reads TGTGCCTGGAAAGGGACAGTCGGTGGCTACACCTTC.